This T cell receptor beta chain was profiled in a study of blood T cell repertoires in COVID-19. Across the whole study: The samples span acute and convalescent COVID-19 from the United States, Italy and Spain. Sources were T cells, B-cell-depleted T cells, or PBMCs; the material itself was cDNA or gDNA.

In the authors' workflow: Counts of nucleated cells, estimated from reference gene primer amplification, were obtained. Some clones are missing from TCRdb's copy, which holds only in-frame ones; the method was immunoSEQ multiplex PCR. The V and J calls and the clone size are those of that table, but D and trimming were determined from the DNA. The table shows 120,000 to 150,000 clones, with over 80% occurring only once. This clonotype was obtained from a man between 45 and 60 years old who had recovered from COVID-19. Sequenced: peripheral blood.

The CDR3 region is CASSARTGTPAATEAFF. Here the CDR3 DNA reads TGTGCCAGCAGCGCCAGGACAGGTACTCCGGCCGCCACTGAAGCTTTCTTT. V and J are TRBV9 and TRBJ1-1; 7 nucleotides align to TRBD1. The CDR3 spans 17 residues. Germline CDR1 is SGDLS and CDR2 is YYNGEE. With 3 bases clipped from V and 4 bases from J, the junction kept 15 bases outside the gene matches.